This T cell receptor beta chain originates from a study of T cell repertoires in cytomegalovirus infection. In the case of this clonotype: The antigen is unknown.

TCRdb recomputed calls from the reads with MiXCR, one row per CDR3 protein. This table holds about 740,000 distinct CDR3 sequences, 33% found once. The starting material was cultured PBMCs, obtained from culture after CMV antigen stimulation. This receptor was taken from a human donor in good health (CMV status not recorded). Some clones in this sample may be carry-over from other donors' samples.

The CDR3 is CASSHRTGRGYEQYF. In DNA form, the CDR3 reads TGTGCCAGCAGTCACCGGACAGGTCGCGGCTACGAGCAGTACTTC. The chain joins TRBV27 to TRBJ2-7, with 7 nucleotides matching TRBD1. This CDR3 region has 15 residues. Losses at the gene ends were 5 bases for V and 3 bases for J; bases not matched to a gene: 10. Germline V gene lookup returns CDR1 MNHEY and CDR2 SMNVEV (reference sequence).